The clone carrying this T cell receptor (beta chain) has a count of ten or more. Its matching antigen is unknown. These data belong to a study of identical twins. Study observations and caveats: Conclusions leaned on cross-sectional statistical analysis and did not track the same donors over time. Cord blood beta clonotypes present at high abundance carried fewer insertions; no such pattern appeared in memory repertoires.

In TCRdb, the 5' RACE reads were re-called with MiXCR into one record per CDR3 protein. Of a few hundred thousand distinct CDR3 sequences in the sample, about 13% were seen once. V lost 5 bases and J lost 0, with 2 bases in between. This CDR3 is built from 12 residues. The germline V gene encodes CDR1 ENHRY and CDR2 SYGVKD. These data also formed part of another study, on yellow fever vaccine responses in identical twins. That source notes: Twins showed a vaccine T cell response that reportedly seemed partly convergent, partly personalized.

The sample comprised memory (CD45RO+) T cells sorted from blood. This TCR came from a woman aged 18-35 years in good health. The chain links TRBV10-3 to TRBJ2-1, with no clear D. CDR3 amino acids: CAISSSYNEQFF. CDR3 sequence (DNA): TGTGCCATCAGTAGCTCCTACAATGAGCAGTTCTTC.